Below are 10 T cell receptor beta chains sequenced from a single sample in a study of beta chain features in type 1 diabetes. Isolated RNA was reverse transcribed in full, so expressed TCRB transcripts were sequenced. Generated by immunoSEQ multiplex PCR, the TCRdb table keeps only in-frame clones and is missing some. The table has 600,000 to 700,000 clones, roughly an eighth seen once. These receptors are not linked to any known antigen. General observations from the study: The study found moderately but significantly shorter TCRB CDR3s in all four CD4+ subsets of Type 1 diabetes patients.

The sample comprised naive CD4+ T cells from blood. The receptors stem from a man between 18 and 29 years old with type 1 diabetes.

The DNA of the CDR3 is TGTGCCAGCAGCGTAGCGGGGAGGGGAGAGACCCAGTACTTC. Residues: CASSVAGRGETQYF. The chain carries TRBV9 and TRBJ2-5; TRBD2 matches at 7 bases. With 0 bases clipped from V and 4 bases from J, the junction kept 3 bases outside the gene matches. The CDR3 loop spans 14 amino acids. Per the germline V gene, CDR1 is SGDLS and CDR2 is YYNGEE.

This chain joins TRBV9 and TRBJ1-1, with 7 bases aligning to TRBD1. Germline V lookup: CDR1 SGDLS, CDR2 YYNGEE. This CDR3 is 13 amino acids long. The J segment lost 7 bases and the V segment lost 7 bases, leaving 10 bases of the junction unmatched. CDR3 DNA sequence: TGTGCCAGCGCCACCGTACAGGGGAGTGAAGCTTTCTTT. It encodes CASATVQGSEAFF. The variable domain in full, with the rest retrieved from reference TRBV9 and TRBJ1-1, is DSGVTQTPKHLITATGQRVTLRCSPRSGDLSVYWYQQSLDQGLQFLIQYYNGEERAKGNILERFSAQQFPDLHSELNLSSLELGDSALYFCASATVQGSEAFFGQGTRLTVV.

This chain joins TRBV28 and TRBJ2-5; the D gene is possibly TRBD1 (6 bases). Trimming left V 5 bases short and J 2 bases short, with 15 bases between. The germline CDR1 and CDR2 sequences are MDHEN and SYDVKM. CDR3 length: 15 amino acids. The CDR3 is CASSQLNGQQETQYF. Written as DNA, the CDR3 is TGTGCCAGCAGTCAACTCAACGGACAGCAAGAGACCCAGTACTTC. Supplemented by reference TRBV28 and TRBJ2-5, the full variable domain reads DVKVTQSSRYLVKRTGEKVFLECVQDMDHENMFWYRQDPGLGLRLIYFSYDVKMKEKGDIPEGYSVSREKKERFSLILESASTNQTSMYLCASSQLNGQQETQYFGPGTRLLVL.

V usage is TRBV5-3 and J usage is TRBJ2-4; D remains ambiguous. TRBV5-3 is classed as an ORF, of uncertain function. V lost 0 bases to trimming and J lost 9 bases, with 4 bases between them. This CDR3 has 11 amino acids. The CDR3 nucleotides are TGTGCCAGAAGCTTGGGTCGCATTCAGTACTTC. Translated: CARSLGRIQYF.

The table lists this clone with a few counts. The CDR3 coding sequence is TGTGCCAGCAGCTTATTCCGAGGGAGCTCCTACAATGAGCAGTTCTTC. Its protein product is CASSLFRGSSYNEQFF. This chain connects TRBV7-9 to TRBJ2-1; a weak D match, TRBD2 (5 bases). This CDR3 comprises 16 residues. Germline values: CDR1 SEHNR, CDR2 FQNEAQ (reference sequence). V lost 2 bases, J lost 0 bases, and 11 bases lay in between.

This chain links TRBV7-2 with TRBJ2-1; no firm D call. V lost 5 bases and J 6 bases, leaving 14 bases between the germline ends. In germline, CDR1 is SGHTA, CDR2 FQGNSA. The CDR3 has 14 residues. The CDR3 spells CASSRGWLANEQFF. The CDR3 DNA is TGTGCCAGCAGCCGAGGCTGGCTCGCCAATGAGCAGTTCTTC. Supplemented by reference TRBV7-2 and TRBJ2-1, the full variable domain reads GAGVSQSPSNKVTEKGKDVELRCDPISGHTALYWYRQSLGQGLEFLIYFQGNSAPDKSGLPSDRFSAERTGGSVSTLTIQRTQQEDSAVYLCASSRGWLANEQFFGPGTRLTVL.

This CDR3 is CASSSTGGVDTQYF. Written as DNA, the CDR3 is TGTGCCAGCAGCTCGACAGGGGGCGTAGATACGCAGTATTTT. The J gene is TRBJ2-3, the V gene TRBV13; 10 bases align to TRBD1. The germline CDR1 and CDR2 sequences are PRHDT and FYEKMQ (reference sequence). V shed 4 bases, J shed 5 bases, and the junction held 3 bases outside the gene matches. The CDR3 spans 14 residues.

CDR3 sequence reads: CASSSGELGNQPQHF. The CDR3 DNA sequence: TGCGCCAGCAGCTCAGGGGAGCTGGGCAATCAGCCCCAGCATTTT. The V call is TRBV5-1, the J call TRBJ1-5; D perhaps matches TRBD1 (6 bases). Looked up from germline, CDR1 is SGHRS and CDR2 is YFSETQ. Trimming stripped 3 bases from V and 2 bases from J, with 12 bases between. The CDR3 is made up of 15 amino acids.

The chain links TRBV5-6 to TRBJ1-1; TRBD1 is a possible D gene (5 bases). Trimming removed 2 bases from V and 4 bases from J, with 12 bases in between. Germline V gene data show CDR1 as SGHDT and CDR2 as YYEEEE. This CDR3 is built from 14 residues. CDR3 coding DNA: TGTGCCAGCAGCTTAAGGATTGGGGGCACTGAAGCTTTCTTT. It specifies CASSLRIGGTEAFF.

The V call is TRBV7-2, the J call TRBJ1-4, with 7 bases fitting TRBD1. The CDR3 is 14 residues long. V dropped 1 base and J dropped 8; count of bases not matched to a gene: 4. The germline V gene has CDR1 SGHTA and CDR2 FQGNSA. CDR3 region: CASSLGQGTEKLFF. The CDR3 DNA follows: TGTGCCAGCAGCTTAGGACAGGGAACCGAAAAACTGTTTTTT.